The 30 T cell receptor beta chains reported below all come from one sample, sequenced in a study of CD8+ T cells in alopecia areata. Alopecia areata patients gave lesional scalp punch biopsies and peripheral blood samples. RNA was extracted and reverse transcribed into cDNA as the sequencing template. Measured with immunoSEQ multiplex PCR; TCRdb has only the in-frame clones, and not every one. This sample has 13,000 or so clones, with more than 55% found just once. Sequences were obtained from skin. The receptors originated from a human donor with alopecia areata.

The chain uses TRBV10-3 and TRBJ1-6, with a weak D call TRBD1 (5 bases). CDR1 and CDR2 from the germline V gene are ENHRY and SYGVKD. The CDR3 loop spans 13 amino acids. Trimming took 6 bases from V and 7 from J, leaving 10 bases between them. In DNA, the CDR3 is TGTGCCATCAGAGGGGTCGGGAATTCACCCCTCCACTTT. This sequence encodes CAIRGVGNSPLHF.

This chain uses TRBV9 with TRBJ2-5; maybe TRBD2 (5 bases). This CDR3 is 13 amino acids long. Germline assignment: CDR1 SGDLS and CDR2 YYNGEE. Between the trimmed V and J ends, which lost 4 bases and 6 bases, there was a span of 13 bases. This chain's CDR3 is CASSLPGEKTQYF. For the CDR3, the DNA is TGTGCCAGCAGCCTTCCCGGGGAAAAGACCCAGTACTTC. The whole variable domain, remainder taken from reference TRBV9 and TRBJ2-5, is DSGVTQTPKHLITATGQRVTLRCSPRSGDLSVYWYQQSLDQGLQFLIQYYNGEERAKGNILERFSAQQFPDLHSELNLSSLELGDSALYFCASSLPGEKTQYFGPGTRLLVL.

Notes on this clone: One junction end disagrees with the germline gene, perhaps due to a read error. The rearrangement joins TRBV9 to TRBJ2-2; D assignment may be TRBD1 or TRBD2 (5 bases each). Germline V gives CDR1 SGDLS, CDR2 YYNGEE. This CDR3 contains 16 residues. CDR3 loop: CASSVGAQDFTREPFF. The CDR3 region has the DNA TGTGCCAGCAGCGTAGGGGCACAGGATTTCACCAGGGAGCCGTTTTTT.

Within the sample, this clone is medium-sized. Here the CDR3 reads CASSLASDNEQFF. CDR3 sequence (DNA): TGTGCCAGCAGCTTAGCCTCGGACAATGAGCAGTTCTTC. The chain uses TRBV7-2 and TRBJ2-1; D remains unclear. Germline V gene sequence: CDR1 SGHTA, CDR2 FQGNSA. The CDR3 has 13 amino acids. The V and J ends lost 0 bases and 5 bases respectively, with 5 bases between them.

The V and J genes are TRBV19 and TRBJ2-7; 7 bases agree with TRBD1. Germline V gives CDR1 LNHDA, CDR2 SQIVND (reference sequence). The CDR3 covers 14 residues. Trimming removed 6 bases from V and 0 bases from J; junction bases left unmatched: 5. DNA of the CDR3: TGTGCCAGTAGCCGACAGGGCAGCTCCTACGAGCAGTACTTC. Its protein is CASSRQGSSYEQYF.

The rearrangement uses TRBV10-3 and TRBJ2-5, with 7 bases identical to TRBD1. This CDR3 has 14 residues. The V gene's germline CDR1 is ENHRY and CDR2 SYGVKD. With V trimmed by 6 bases and J by 5 bases, 9 bases remained unmatched. The CDR3 nucleotides are TGTGCCATCAGGGGGCAGGGGGTCCAGGAGACCCAGTACTTC. This codes for CAIRGQGVQETQYF.

This clone was seen a few times. One junction end disagrees with the germline gene, perhaps due to a read error. The chain has TRBV7-9 and TRBJ2-3, with D possibly called TRBD1 or TRBD2 (5 bases each). CDR1 is SEHNR, CDR2 FQNEAQ, per germline (reference sequence). The CDR3 is 16 amino acids. This CDR3 is CASSQPGSRGTNTQYF. CDR3 DNA: TGTGCCAGCAGCCAACCAGGGAGTCGGGGCACAAATACGCAGTATTTT.

This clone was seen more than once but under ten times. J is TRBJ2-5 and V is TRBV19; tentatively, D is TRBD1 (5 bases). Germline V gene data show CDR1 as LNHDA and CDR2 as SQIVND (reference sequence). Trimming shortened V by 9 bases and J by 4 bases, and 21 bases separated the two germline ends. This CDR3 has 15 residues. The chain's CDR3 is CASSRTLNVGETQYF. The CDR3 nucleotides read TGTGCCAGCTCTCGGACATTAAATGTGGGAGAGACCCAGTACTTC. Full variable domain (missing parts from reference TRBV19 and TRBJ2-5): DGGITQSPKYLFRKEGQNVTLSCEQNLNHDAMYWYRQDPGQGLRLIYYSQIVNDFQKGDIAEGYSVSREKKESFPLTVTSAQKNPTAFYLCASSRTLNVGETQYFGPGTRLLVL.

V usage is TRBV7-2 and J usage is TRBJ2-2; 12 positions match TRBD2. Trimming took 6 bases from V and 4 from J; bases not matched to a gene: 6. This CDR3 has 16 residues. CDR1 SGHTA and CDR2 FQGNSA come from the germline V gene. The CDR3, as DNA: TGTGCCAGCAGACCGACTAGCGGGAGTCGCACCGGGGAGCTGTTTTTT. Translation: CASRPTSGSRTGELFF.

The rearrangement joins TRBV12-2 to TRBJ2-7. TRBV12-2 is tagged as a pseudogene. The CDR3 has 13 amino acids. The DNA of the CDR3 is TGTGCAAGTCGCTTAGCGCGCAGCCACGAGCAGTACTTC. Its protein product is CASRLARSHEQYF.

This clone was counted a few times. The CDR3 DNA follows: TGTGCCAGCAGCTCCCCGTCGGTAGACAGGCTCTACACTGAAGCTTTCTTT. Its protein is CASSSPSVDRLYTEAFF. The rearrangement uses TRBV5-4 and TRBJ1-1, with a tentative D call TRBD1 (6 bases). Germline CDR1 and CDR2: SGHNT and YYREEE (reference sequence). This CDR3 has 17 amino acids. V dropped 3 bases and J dropped 3 bases, with 21 bases sitting between them.

The V and J genes are TRBV15 and TRBJ2-1; D is ambiguous. CDR1 LNHNV and CDR2 YYDKDF come from the germline V gene (reference sequence). CDR3 size: 15 residues. V lost 0 bases and J 4 bases, leaving 10 bases between the germline ends. In nucleotides, the CDR3 is TGTGCCACCAGCAGAGATCCGTCGGCTTACAATGAGCAGTTCTTC. The encoded protein is CATSRDPSAYNEQFF.

V and J are TRBV7-9 and TRBJ2-5; the D gene is possibly TRBD1 (5 bases). Germline assignment: CDR1 SEHNR and CDR2 FQNEAQ (reference sequence). V gave up 7 bases and J gave up 5 bases, with 17 bases separating them. The length of the CDR3 is 14 residues. CDR3 bases: TGTGCCAGCACCAGAAGGGTGGGGCCGGAGACCCAGTACTTC. It specifies CASTRRVGPETQYF.

The chain employs TRBV18 and TRBJ2-3, with a possible D match to TRBD2 (5 bases). The V end was cut by 4 bases, the J end by 7 bases, with 21 bases between. The CDR3 totals 16 residues. Germline lookup yields CDR1 KGHSH and CDR2 LQKENI. This CDR3 is CASSQADRFQRYTQYF. The DNA for the CDR3 is TGTGCCAGCTCACAAGCGGACCGATTCCAGCGATATACGCAGTATTTT.

The V gene is TRBV28, the J gene TRBJ2-6, with D maybe TRBD2 (6 bases). Germline loops: CDR1 MDHEN, CDR2 SYDVKM. Trimming shortened V by 2 bases and J by 2 bases, and 10 bases separated the two germline ends. The CDR3 loop spans 16 amino acids. The CDR3 protein is CASSLPGGTGANVLTF. CDR3 DNA sequence: TGTGCCAGCAGTTTACCCGGGGGAACTGGGGCCAACGTCCTGACTTTC.

This clone appeared a few times. CDR3 coding DNA: TGTGCCTTCGAACCCAGCACCCGAAACACCATATATTTT. Its protein product is CAFEPSTRNTIYF. The chain recombines TRBV30 with TRBJ1-3; no firm D call. Per the germline V gene, CDR1 is GTSNPN and CDR2 is SVGIG (reference sequence). The CDR3 has 13 residues. The V end lost 7 bases, the J end lost 5 bases, and 15 bases lay between the germline ends.

This chain uses TRBV4-3 with TRBJ2-1; TRBD2 matches 12 bases. Germline V lookup: CDR1 LGHNA, CDR2 YSLEER. The V and J ends lost 6 bases and 10 bases, in that order; junction bases with no gene match: 10. The CDR3 has 15 amino acids. The CDR3 reads CASSRETSGSYEQFF. Written as DNA, the CDR3 is TGCGCCAGCAGTCGCGAGACTAGCGGGAGCTACGAGCAGTTCTTC.

This clone has a handful of counts. This chain uses TRBV29-1 with TRBJ2-2; TRBD1 matches 7 bases. The germline V gene encodes CDR1 SQVTM and CDR2 ANQGSEA. The CDR3 is 14 amino acids. After removal of 3 bases from V and 4 bases from J, the junction contained 5 bases not matched to a gene. CDR3 in amino acids: CSVEPGGRTGELFF. In DNA, the CDR3 is TGCAGCGTTGAGCCAGGGGGACGCACCGGGGAGCTGTTTTTT.

In its sample, this clone was seen a few times. The chain's CDR3 is CASSVGLRGDTDTQYF. The CDR3 DNA is TGTGCCAGCAGCGTGGGCCTCCGGGGTGATACAGATACGCAGTATTTT. The chain is built from TRBV9 and TRBJ2-3, with a possible D match to TRBD2 (5 bases). Germline CDR1 reads SGDLS; CDR2 reads YYNGEE. The ends were cut back, 2 bases at V and 3 bases at J, with 16 bases in the middle. The CDR3 covers 16 residues. Supplemented by reference TRBV9 and TRBJ2-3, the full variable domain reads DSGVTQTPKHLITATGQRVTLRCSPRSGDLSVYWYQQSLDQGLQFLIQYYNGEERAKGNILERFSAQQFPDLHSELNLSSLELGDSALYFCASSVGLRGDTDTQYFGPGTRLTVL.

The chain is built from TRBV29-1 and TRBJ2-5; no clear D. CDR1 and CDR2 (germline): SQVTM, ANQGSEA. The germline V and J ends were trimmed by 4 bases and 5 bases, with 14 bases remaining between them. The CDR3 sequence is 13 residues long. The CDR3, as DNA: TGCAGCGTTGGATCGATTAACGTGGAGACCCAGTACTTC. Translated, it gives CSVGSINVETQYF.

V usage is TRBV5-1 and J usage is TRBJ2-1, with 8 positions matching TRBD2. The CDR3 runs to 14 residues. The germline V gene encodes CDR1 SGHRS and CDR2 YFSETQ. V shed 7 bases and J 6 bases; nucleotides not matched to a gene: 9. For the CDR3, the DNA is TGCGCCAGCTTCATTAGCGGGGTTGGCAATGAGCAGTTCTTC. It yields the protein CASFISGVGNEQFF.

In this sample, this clone turned up a few times. The rearrangement joins TRBV28 to TRBJ1-2, with 9 bases aligning to TRBD1. J lost 10 bases, V lost 6 bases, and 9 bases had no gene match. The CDR3 has 13 amino acids. CDR1 and CDR2 (germline): MDHEN, SYDVKM. The CDR3 spells CASRPTGGRDYTF. In DNA, the CDR3 is TGTGCCAGCAGGCCGACAGGGGGTAGGGACTACACCTTC.

The chain joins TRBV4-3 to TRBJ2-4; weak D call: TRBD1 (5 bases). Germline lookup yields CDR1 LGHNA and CDR2 YSLEER. The length of the CDR3 is 13 residues. The V end was cut by 6 bases, the J end by 8 bases, with 14 bases between. CDR3 amino acids: CASSFGASDIQYF. The CDR3 DNA reads TGCGCCAGCAGTTTTGGGGCCTCAGACATTCAGTACTTC.

This rearrangement joins TRBV19 to TRBJ2-3; 10 nucleotides agree with TRBD2. Trimming took 5 bases from V and 2 from J; bases not matched to a gene: 7. The CDR3 sequence is 16 residues long. Looked up from germline, CDR1 is LNHDA and CDR2 is SQIVND (reference sequence). CDR3 region: CASSGRSGGATDTQYF. Written as DNA, the CDR3 is TGTGCCAGTAGTGGGCGCAGCGGGGGGGCCACAGATACGCAGTATTTT.

The V and J genes are TRBV7-2 and TRBJ2-1, with 9 bases fitting TRBD2. This CDR3 spans 16 amino acids. Per germline, CDR1 SGHTA and CDR2 FQGNSA. V dropped 1 base and J dropped 4; count of bases not matched to a gene: 5. CDR3 bases: TGTGCCAGCAGCTTAGAGGCTAGCGGGATTTACAATGAGCAGTTCTTC. Its protein is CASSLEASGIYNEQFF. Together with reference TRBV7-2 and TRBJ2-1, the CDR3 gives the full variable domain: GAGVSQSPSNKVTEKGKDVELRCDPISGHTALYWYRQSLGQGLEFLIYFQGNSAPDKSGLPSDRFSAERTGGSVSTLTIQRTQQEDSAVYLCASSLEASGIYNEQFFGPGTRLTVL.

This clone appeared a few times. The chain links TRBV6-5 to TRBJ2-7; maybe TRBD2 (5 bases). CDR1 and CDR2 (germline): MNHEY, SVGAGI. V lost 5 bases and J lost 4, with 15 bases in between. The CDR3 extends over 14 amino acids. The DNA for the CDR3 is TGTGCCAGCAGTAAAGCTAGCAAACGGTACGAGCAGTACTTC. Its protein product is CASSKASKRYEQYF.

V is TRBV30 and J is TRBJ2-7, with a tentative D call TRBD2 (6 bases). This CDR3 contains 14 residues. The V end was cut by 0 bases, the J end by 5 bases, with 14 bases between. Germline CDR1 reads GTSNPN; CDR2 reads SVGIG (reference sequence). The CDR3 is CAWSVLGDLNEQYF. CDR3 DNA sequence: TGTGCCTGGAGTGTACTAGGGGACTTGAACGAGCAGTACTTC.

V gene TRBV6-1 combines with J gene TRBJ1-6, with 8 bases identical to TRBD1. Germline V gene lookup returns CDR1 MNHNS and CDR2 SASEGT. V gave up 7 bases and J gave up 10 bases; unmatched junction bases: 6. This CDR3 has 13 residues. Here the CDR3 reads CASIGQGGSPLHF. The CDR3 coding sequence is TGTGCCAGCATTGGACAGGGTGGCTCACCCCTCCACTTT.

The V call is TRBV28, the J call TRBJ2-3; no clear D. In germline, CDR1 is MDHEN, CDR2 SYDVKM. Trimming pared 6 bases from V and 1 base from J, leaving 8 bases between. The CDR3 totals 13 residues. This CDR3 is CASRFSGTDTQYF. CDR3 nucleotide sequence: TGTGCCAGCAGGTTCAGCGGCACAGATACGCAGTATTTT. Full variable domain (missing parts from reference TRBV28 and TRBJ2-3): DVKVTQSSRYLVKRTGEKVFLECVQDMDHENMFWYRQDPGLGLRLIYFSYDVKMKEKGDIPEGYSVSREKKERFSLILESASTNQTSMYLCASRFSGTDTQYFGPGTRLTVL.

This clone was seen only a few times. The chain couples TRBV7-9 to TRBJ2-7; D gene unclear. The CDR3 covers 15 residues. Trimming removed 5 bases at V and 0 bases at J, with 14 bases between. Germline assignment: CDR1 SEHNR and CDR2 FQNEAQ (reference sequence). The DNA of the CDR3 is TGTGCCAGCAGCAGCCCCCCGGCCCTCTCCTACGAGCAGTACTTC. Translation gives CASSSPPALSYEQYF.